This T cell receptor (beta chain) was captured by sequencing in a study of blood T cell repertoires in COVID-19. Study summary: Acute and convalescent COVID-19 samples came from the United States, Italy and Spain. Sample material is recorded as cDNA or gDNA derived from T cells, B-cell-depleted T cells, or PBMCs.

This clone was detected a few times. The authors' processing: Nucleated cell number was recorded as an estimate derived from reference gene primer amplification. Data came from immunoSEQ multiplex PCR; TCRdb stores just in-frame clones and leaves some out. V and J calls plus clone size are reproduced from that table; the DNA served to infer D and trimming. This sample has 14,000 to 15,000 clones, with 85% to 95% found just once. This CDR3 comprises 11 residues. The germline V and J ends were trimmed by 4 bases and 2 bases, with 3 bases remaining between them. The germline CDR1 and CDR2 sequences are LGHDT and YNNKEL (reference sequence).

This chain uses TRBV3-1 (or the pseudogene TRBV3-2) with TRBJ2-7; D is ambiguous. This clonotype was sampled from a human donor with active COVID-19. The donor label of this sample is uncertain. The sequencing input was peripheral blood. The CDR3 spells CASSRAYEQYF. Here the CDR3 DNA reads TGTGCCAGCAGCCGCGCCTACGAGCAGTACTTC.